The clone carrying this T cell receptor (beta chain) was detected only once. The antigen is unknown. The junction departs from the called germline gene at one end, perhaps through a read error. These data come from a study of cytomegalovirus exposure and HLA in healthy donors. Findings and limits, study-wide: HLA alleles showed associations with 15,000 to 20,000 TCR beta sequences in a later analysis, at a 0.05 false discovery rate. CMV serostatus alone was available as immune exposure information.

This CDR3 has 15 amino acids. From germline, CDR1 is LGHNA and CDR2 YNFKEQ. The PCR used 60 Vbeta and 13 Jbeta primers. TCRdb's table, derived via immunoSEQ multiplex PCR, lists solely in-frame clones and lacks some. The table lists fewer than 200,000 clones, around 75% of them singletons, with approximately 2.6% in the top ten. The sample consisted of PBMCs. The receptor comes from a female donor in good health and CMV-seronegative. This chain connects TRBV4-2 to TRBJ2-7; 12 nucleotides match TRBD2. The CDR3 loop reads CASSQDLLAGGPVLF. Here the CDR3 DNA reads TGTGCCAGCAGCCAAGATCTACTAGCGGGGGGCCCCGTGCTGTTC.